Below, 27 T cell receptor beta chains from the same sample are listed, as sequenced in a study of CXCR3-negative and CXCR3-positive naive CD8 T cells. 5' RACE with UMI labels generated the TRB cDNA libraries. TCRdb reprocessed the 5' RACE reads; each CDR3 protein has one entry and no DNA is given. This sample's clone table lists about 40,000 distinct CDR3 sequences. The specimen was memory CD8+ T cells from blood. These TCRs come from a human donor in good health. Some clones in this sample may be carry-over from other donors' samples.

The rearrangement uses TRBV10-3 and TRBJ1-6. CDR1 is ENHRY and CDR2 is SYGVKD in the germline V gene. This CDR3 region has 14 residues. The CDR3 sequence: CAISESEENSPLHF.

V is TRBV7-6 and J is TRBJ2-1; TCRdb calls TRBD2, which cannot be checked without DNA. Germline CDR1 is SGHVS and CDR2 is FNYEAQ. This CDR3 has 16 residues. The CDR3: CASSPLGPPAVNEQFF.

This CDR3 is CSASTGSYEQYF. The V call is TRBV29-1, the J call TRBJ2-7; there is no DNA to check the TCRdb D call of TRBD1. Germline V gene sequence: CDR1 SQVTM, CDR2 ANQGSEA. There are 12 residues in the CDR3.

This chain connects TRBV4-3 to TRBJ1-4; the TCRdb call, TRBD1, lacks DNA for checking. CDR1 LGHNA and CDR2 YSLEER come from the germline V gene. The length of the CDR3 is 15 residues. The CDR3 protein is CASSHLQGNAEKLFF.

This chain joins TRBV28 and TRBJ2-3. The germline CDR1 and CDR2 sequences are MDHEN and SYDVKM. This CDR3 has 14 residues. The CDR3 sequence: CASSSRRPTDTQYF.

The CDR3 loop reads CSVEDRGAAYGYTF. The chain couples TRBV29-1 to TRBJ1-2; TCRdb returns TRBD1, unconfirmable since there is no DNA. Germline lookup yields CDR1 SQVTM and CDR2 ANQGSEA. This CDR3 is 14 amino acids long. Looking up the rest from reference TRBV29-1 and TRBJ1-2 gives the full variable domain: SAVISQKPSRDICQRGTSLTIQCQVDSQVTMMFWYRQQPGQSLTLIATANQGSEATYESGFVIDKFPISRPNLTFSTLTVSNMSPEDSSIYLCSVEDRGAAYGYTFGSGTRLTVV.

V usage is TRBV29-1 and J usage is TRBJ2-2; absent DNA, TCRdb's TRBD1 call cannot be checked. The CDR3 length is 14 residues. Germline lookup yields CDR1 SQVTM and CDR2 ANQGSEA. The CDR3 loop is CSVVRTGTTGELFF.

The rearrangement joins TRBV27 to TRBJ2-3; checking the TCRdb D call of TRBD2 is not possible without DNA. Germline values: CDR1 MNHEY, CDR2 SMNVEV (reference sequence). The CDR3 extends over 16 amino acids. CDR3 in amino acids: CASSPLPEGGTDTQYF.

The chain has TRBV6-2 or TRBV6-3 and TRBJ2-5; absent DNA, TCRdb's TRBD1 call cannot be checked. This CDR3 region has 14 residues. Germline V gene sequence: CDR1 MNHEY, CDR2 SVGEGT. Here the CDR3 reads CASRKGQSQETQYF.

The chain carries TRBV10-3 and TRBJ1-2; TCRdb calls TRBD1, which cannot be checked without DNA. Looked up from germline, CDR1 is ENHRY and CDR2 is SYGVKD. This CDR3 has 15 amino acids. The CDR3 here is CAISEDRGRGYGYTF.

The chain recombines TRBV4-2 with TRBJ2-7; TCRdb returns TRBD2, unconfirmable since there is no DNA. The CDR3 covers 15 residues. CDR1 and CDR2 (germline): LGHNA, YNFKEQ. This chain's CDR3 is CASSQEGSGATEQYF.

This clonotype is identified as medium-sized from frequency. The V call is TRBV7-9, the J call TRBJ2-7; the TRBD1 assignment by TCRdb is unverifiable without DNA. CDR3 length: 14 residues. Germline V lookup: CDR1 SEHNR, CDR2 FQNEAQ (reference sequence). CDR3: CASNPSDRDYEQYF.

The chain is built from TRBV12-3 or TRBV12-4 and TRBJ2-1. This CDR3 spans 13 amino acids. CDR3 region: CASSFGTINEQFF.

This chain uses TRBV29-1 with TRBJ2-7. Germline values: CDR1 SQVTM, CDR2 ANQGSEA. The CDR3 runs 12 residues. This chain's CDR3 is CSVAGISYEQYF.

The V and J genes are TRBV28 and TRBJ2-7; there is no DNA to check the TCRdb D call of TRBD1. CDR3 length equals 14 residues. Germline lookup yields CDR1 MDHEN and CDR2 SYDVKM. CDR3: CASTHQGQVYEQYF.

V and J are TRBV12-5 and TRBJ2-5; TCRdb names TRBD1, which stays unverified in the absence of DNA. CDR3 length: 11 amino acids. Germline V lookup: CDR1 LGHNT, CDR2 FRNRAP. The CDR3 sequence is CASGFGTAQYF.

The rearrangement joins TRBV10-2 to TRBJ1-2; TCRdb selects TRBD1, and the lack of DNA leaves this call unchecked. The CDR3 sequence is 13 residues long. The germline V gene has CDR1 WSHSY and CDR2 SAAADI. Here the CDR3 reads CASSEPEAGGYTF.

The chain uses TRBV2 and TRBJ2-7; with no DNA, the TCRdb D assignment of TRBD1 cannot be verified. This CDR3 has 12 residues. CDR1 is SNHLY and CDR2 is FYNNEI in the germline V gene. The CDR3 sequence is CASIGRDNEQYF.

The J gene is TRBJ2-7, the V gene TRBV20-1; TCRdb's D call, TRBD1, is unchecked because there is no DNA. The CDR3 is 16 residues long. In germline, CDR1 is DFQATT, CDR2 SNEGSKA (reference sequence). This chain's CDR3 is CSARGSGTQNSYEQYF.

The genes are TRBV3-1 and TRBJ2-7; TCRdb outputs TRBD2, but without DNA this stays unchecked. Looked up from germline, CDR1 is LGHDT and CDR2 is YNNKEL (reference sequence). The CDR3 has 15 residues. Here the CDR3 reads CASSQAWGGLYEQYF.

The chain is built from TRBV7-2 and TRBJ2-1. This CDR3 spans 17 amino acids. Germline V lookup: CDR1 SGHTA, CDR2 FQGNSA. CDR3 protein: CASSPHAEATFYNEQFF.

This rearrangement joins TRBV29-1 to TRBJ2-7. CDR1 is SQVTM and CDR2 is ANQGSEA in the germline V gene. CDR3 size: 13 residues. CDR3 protein: CSVAGRNNYEQYF.

This clonotype counts as medium-sized by frequency. The chain couples TRBV29-1 to TRBJ1-1; there is no DNA to check the TCRdb D call of TRBD1. CDR3 size: 16 residues. Germline CDR1 SQVTM, CDR2 ANQGSEA. CDR3 protein: CSVEDPSGQGGTEAFF.

The rearrangement joins TRBV29-1 to TRBJ2-5; the TCRdb call, TRBD2, lacks DNA for checking. The CDR3 is 14 amino acids. From germline, CDR1 is SQVTM and CDR2 ANQGSEA. The CDR3: CSVEEVLAGETQYF.

V gene TRBV7-3 combines with J gene TRBJ2-2. The CDR3 loop spans 14 amino acids. Germline-derived CDR1 and CDR2 are SGHTA and FQGTGA. CDR3 sequence: CASSFAGNTGELFF.

V usage is TRBV29-1 and J usage is TRBJ2-7. This CDR3 spans 13 amino acids. CDR1 is SQVTM, CDR2 ANQGSEA, per germline. CDR3 loop: CSVDLVGAYEQYF.

The rearrangement links TRBV29-1 to TRBJ2-2; TCRdb reports TRBD1, a call that lacks DNA to check it against. Per the germline V gene, CDR1 is SQVTM and CDR2 is ANQGSEA. The CDR3 is made up of 13 amino acids. CDR3: CSVDRGNTGELFF.